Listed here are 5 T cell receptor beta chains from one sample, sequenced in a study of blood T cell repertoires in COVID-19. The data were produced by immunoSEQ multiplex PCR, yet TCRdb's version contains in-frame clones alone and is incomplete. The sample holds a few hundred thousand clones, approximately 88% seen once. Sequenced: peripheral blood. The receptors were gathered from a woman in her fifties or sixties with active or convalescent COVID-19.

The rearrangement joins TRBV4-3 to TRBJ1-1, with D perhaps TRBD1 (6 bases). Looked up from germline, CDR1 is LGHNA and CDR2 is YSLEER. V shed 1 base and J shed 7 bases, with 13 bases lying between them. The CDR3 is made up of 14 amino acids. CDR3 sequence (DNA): TGCGCCAGCAGCCAAGGGGCAGGGGAGCATGAAGCTTTCTTT. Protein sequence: CASSQGAGEHEAFF.

CDR3 sequence: CASSVAEHTGELFF. Written as DNA, the CDR3 is TGTGCCAGCAGCGTAGCTGAGCACACCGGGGAGCTGTTTTTT. The chain is built from TRBV9 and TRBJ2-2; no clear D. Looked up from germline, CDR1 is SGDLS and CDR2 is YYNGEE. The CDR3 contains 14 residues. V was shortened by 0 bases and J by 3 bases, with 6 bases between the two germline ends.

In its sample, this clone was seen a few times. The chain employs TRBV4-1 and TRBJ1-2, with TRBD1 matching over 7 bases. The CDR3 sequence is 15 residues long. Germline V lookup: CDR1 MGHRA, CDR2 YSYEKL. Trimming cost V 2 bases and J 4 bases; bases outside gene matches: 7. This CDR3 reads CASSQLPTGSYGYTF. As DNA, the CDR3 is TGCGCCAGCAGCCAACTTCCGACAGGGAGCTATGGCTACACCTTC.

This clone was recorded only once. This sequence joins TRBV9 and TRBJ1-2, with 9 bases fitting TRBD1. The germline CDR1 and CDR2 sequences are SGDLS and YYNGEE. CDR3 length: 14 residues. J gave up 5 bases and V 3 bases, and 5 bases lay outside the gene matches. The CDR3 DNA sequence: TGTGCCAGCAGCGCCCGGGACAGGGCGTATGGCTACACCTTC. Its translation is CASSARDRAYGYTF.

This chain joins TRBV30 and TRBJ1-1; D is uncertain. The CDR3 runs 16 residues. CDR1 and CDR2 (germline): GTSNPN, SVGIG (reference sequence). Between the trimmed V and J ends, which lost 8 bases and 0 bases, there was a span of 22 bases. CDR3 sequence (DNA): TGTGCCGCCTCGGGAGGCCGAGTCCTCTTGAACACTGAAGCTTTCTTT. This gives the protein CAASGGRVLLNTEAFF.